This entry concerns a single T cell receptor (beta chain). V lost 4 bases and J lost 7; bases outside the gene matches: 21. The CDR3 totals 19 residues. Germline assignment: CDR1 SGHVS and CDR2 FNYEAQ. The data were taken from a study of cytomegalovirus exposure and HLA in healthy donors. PCR primers comprised 60 Vbeta and 13 Jbeta primers. Here immunoSEQ multiplex PCR was the method, and the copy in TCRdb shows in-frame clones only, minus some. The sample has nearly 200,000 clones, roughly 73% seen once. Sample: PBMCs. The TCR comes from a woman aged 25 to 39 in good health and CMV-seropositive. The chain is built from TRBV7-6 and TRBJ2-2; TRBD2 matches at 7 bases. CDR3 in amino acids: CASSSKPTSWGGYGGELFF. In DNA, the CDR3 is TGTGCCAGCAGCTCTAAACCAACTTCCTGGGGGGGTTATGGCGGGGAGCTGTTTTTT.